This T cell receptor (beta chain) was identified in a study of blood T cell repertoires in COVID-19. The wider study: Acute and convalescent COVID-19 samples came from the United States, Italy and Spain. PBMCs, B-cell-depleted T cells, or T cells provided the cDNA or gDNA that made up the material.

Methods used by the authors: Amplification from reference gene primers served as the basis for estimated nucleated cell counts. Assay: immunoSEQ multiplex PCR; the TCRdb copy retains only in-frame clones and omits some. Clone size and the V and J calls come from that table; the DNA yielded D and trimming. There are about 36,000 clones in the sample; approximately 86% occur only once, and 20% to 25% lies in the top ten. CDR1 and CDR2 (germline): MGHRA, YSYEKL. V shed 1 base, J shed 6 bases, and the junction held 3 bases outside the gene matches. This CDR3 region has 15 residues. The sample taken for sequencing was peripheral blood. The TCR was taken from a man between 60 and 70 years old with acute or convalescent COVID-19. The chain is built from TRBV4-1 and TRBJ1-3; TRBD1 agrees at 10 bases. In DNA form, the CDR3 reads TGCGCCAGCAGCCAAGCCGGACAGGGGGTAAACACCATATATTTT. Translated, it gives CASSQAGQGVNTIYF.